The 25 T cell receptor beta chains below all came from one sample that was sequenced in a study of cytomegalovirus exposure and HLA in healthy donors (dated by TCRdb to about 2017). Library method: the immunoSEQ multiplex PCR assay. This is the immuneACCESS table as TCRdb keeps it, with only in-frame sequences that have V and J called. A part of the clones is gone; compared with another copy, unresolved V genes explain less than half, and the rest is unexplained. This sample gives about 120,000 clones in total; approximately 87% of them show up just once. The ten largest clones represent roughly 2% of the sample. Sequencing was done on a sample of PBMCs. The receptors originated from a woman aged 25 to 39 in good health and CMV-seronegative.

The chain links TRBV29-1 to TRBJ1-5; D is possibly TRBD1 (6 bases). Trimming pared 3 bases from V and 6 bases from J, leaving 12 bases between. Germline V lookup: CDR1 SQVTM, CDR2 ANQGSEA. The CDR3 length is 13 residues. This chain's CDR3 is CSVDRGAGQPQHF. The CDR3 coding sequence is TGCAGCGTTGATCGGGGGGCCGGTCAGCCCCAGCATTTT.

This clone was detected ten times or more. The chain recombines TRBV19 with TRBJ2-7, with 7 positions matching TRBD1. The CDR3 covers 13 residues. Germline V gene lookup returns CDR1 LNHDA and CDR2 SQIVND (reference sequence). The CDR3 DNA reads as TGTGGAAACGGACAGGACCATTACTACGAGCAGTACTTC. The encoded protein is CGNGQDHYYEQYF. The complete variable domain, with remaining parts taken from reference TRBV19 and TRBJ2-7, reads DGGITQSPKYLFRKEGQNVTLSCEQNLNHDAMYWYRQDPGQGLRLIYYSQIVNDFQKGDIAEGYSVSREKKESFPLTVTSAQKNPTAFYLCGNGQDHYYEQYFGPGTRLTVT.

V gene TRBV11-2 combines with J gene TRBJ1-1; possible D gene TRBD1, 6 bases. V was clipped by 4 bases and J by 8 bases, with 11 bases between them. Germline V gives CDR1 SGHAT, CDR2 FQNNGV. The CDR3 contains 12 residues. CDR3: CASSWAGGEAFF. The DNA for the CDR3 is TGTGCCAGCAGCTGGGCGGGGGGCGAAGCTTTCTTT.

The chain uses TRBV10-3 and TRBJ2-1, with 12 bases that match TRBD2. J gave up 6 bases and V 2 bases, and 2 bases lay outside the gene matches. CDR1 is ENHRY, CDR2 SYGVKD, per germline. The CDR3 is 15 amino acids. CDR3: CAISEGLAGINEQFF. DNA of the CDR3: TGTGCCATCAGTGAGGGACTAGCGGGGATCAATGAGCAGTTCTTC.

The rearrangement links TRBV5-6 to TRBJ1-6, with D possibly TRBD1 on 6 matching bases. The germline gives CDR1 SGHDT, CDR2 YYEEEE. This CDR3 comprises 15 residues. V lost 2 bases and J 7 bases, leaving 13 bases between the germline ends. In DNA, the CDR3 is TGTGCCAGCAGCTTAAGACAGGTGGGGAATTCACCCCTCCACTTT. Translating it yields CASSLRQVGNSPLHF.

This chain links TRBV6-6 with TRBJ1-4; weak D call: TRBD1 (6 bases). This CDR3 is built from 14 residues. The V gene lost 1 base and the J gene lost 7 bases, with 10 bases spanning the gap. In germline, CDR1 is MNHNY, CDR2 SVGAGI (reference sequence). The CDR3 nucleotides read TGTGCCAGCAGTTACTGGGGGCAGACTGAAAAACTGTTTTTT. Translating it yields CASSYWGQTEKLFF.

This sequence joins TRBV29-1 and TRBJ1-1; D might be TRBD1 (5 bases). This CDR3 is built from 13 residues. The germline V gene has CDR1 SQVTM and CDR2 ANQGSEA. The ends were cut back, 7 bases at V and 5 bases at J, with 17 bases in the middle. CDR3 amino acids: CSAEGQGRTEAFF. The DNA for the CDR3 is TGCAGCGCTGAGGGGCAGGGTCGTACTGAAGCTTTCTTT.

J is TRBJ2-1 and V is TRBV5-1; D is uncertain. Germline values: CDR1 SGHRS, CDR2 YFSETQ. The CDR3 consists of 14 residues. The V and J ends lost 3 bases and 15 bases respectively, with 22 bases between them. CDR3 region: CASSSELFPPHSFF. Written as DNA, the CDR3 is TGCGCCAGCAGCTCCGAACTCTTCCCCCCCCATTCGTTCTTC.

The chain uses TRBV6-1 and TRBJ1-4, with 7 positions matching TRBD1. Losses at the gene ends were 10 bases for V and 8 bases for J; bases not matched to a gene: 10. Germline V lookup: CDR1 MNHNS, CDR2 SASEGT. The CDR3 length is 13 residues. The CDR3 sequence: CATLTGLGEKLFF. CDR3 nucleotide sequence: TGTGCCACCCTGACAGGGCTCGGGGAAAAACTGTTTTTT.

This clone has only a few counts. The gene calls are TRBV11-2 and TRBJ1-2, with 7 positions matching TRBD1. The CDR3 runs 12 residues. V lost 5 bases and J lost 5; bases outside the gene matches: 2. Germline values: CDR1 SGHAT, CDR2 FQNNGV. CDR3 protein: CASSRDSYGYTF. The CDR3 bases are TGTGCCAGCAGCAGGGACAGTTATGGCTACACCTTC.

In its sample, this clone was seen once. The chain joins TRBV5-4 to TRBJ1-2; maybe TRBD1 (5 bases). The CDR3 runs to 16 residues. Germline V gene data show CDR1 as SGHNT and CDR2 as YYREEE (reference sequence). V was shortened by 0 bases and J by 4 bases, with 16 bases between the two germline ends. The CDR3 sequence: CASSLVGVQGGYGYTF. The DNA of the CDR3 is TGTGCCAGCAGCTTGGTGGGGGTGCAGGGAGGCTATGGCTACACCTTC.

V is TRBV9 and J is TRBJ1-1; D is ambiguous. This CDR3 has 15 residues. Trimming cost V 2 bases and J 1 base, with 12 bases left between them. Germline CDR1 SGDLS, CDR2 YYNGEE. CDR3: CASSVGSGGNTEAFF. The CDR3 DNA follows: TGTGCCAGCAGCGTGGGTTCTGGAGGGAACACTGAAGCTTTCTTT.

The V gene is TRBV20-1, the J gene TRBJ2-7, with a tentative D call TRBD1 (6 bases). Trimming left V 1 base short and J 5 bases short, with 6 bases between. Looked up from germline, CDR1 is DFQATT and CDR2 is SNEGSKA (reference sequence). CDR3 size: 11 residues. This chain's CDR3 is CSARGTDEQYF. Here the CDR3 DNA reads TGCAGTGCTAGAGGGACAGACGAGCAGTACTTC.

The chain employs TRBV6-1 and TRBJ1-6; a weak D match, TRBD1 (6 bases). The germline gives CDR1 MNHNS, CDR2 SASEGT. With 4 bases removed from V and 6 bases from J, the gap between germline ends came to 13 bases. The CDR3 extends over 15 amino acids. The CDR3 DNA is TGTGCCAGCAGTGTTGACAGGCCAGCTAATTCACCCCTCCACTTT. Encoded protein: CASSVDRPANSPLHF.

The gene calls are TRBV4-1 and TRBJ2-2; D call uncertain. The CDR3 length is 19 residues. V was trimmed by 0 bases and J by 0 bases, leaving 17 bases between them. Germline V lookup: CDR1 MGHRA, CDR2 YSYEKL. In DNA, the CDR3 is TGCGCCAGCAGCCAAGAATTGTCGAGAATCAGCGCGAACACCGGGGAGCTGTTTTTT. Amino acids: CASSQELSRISANTGELFF.

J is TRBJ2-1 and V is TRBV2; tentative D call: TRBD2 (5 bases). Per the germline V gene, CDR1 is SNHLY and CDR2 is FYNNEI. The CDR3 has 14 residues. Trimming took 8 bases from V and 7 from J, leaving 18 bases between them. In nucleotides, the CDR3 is TGTGCCAGCCGAGCGACTCGAGGGTTGAATGAGCAGTTCTTC. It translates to CASRATRGLNEQFF. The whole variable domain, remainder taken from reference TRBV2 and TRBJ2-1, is EPEVTQTPSHQVTQMGQEVILRCVPISNHLYFYWYRQILGQKVEFLVSFYNNEISEKSEIFDDQFSVERPDGSNFTLKIRSTKLEDSAMYFCASRATRGLNEQFFGPGTRLTVL.

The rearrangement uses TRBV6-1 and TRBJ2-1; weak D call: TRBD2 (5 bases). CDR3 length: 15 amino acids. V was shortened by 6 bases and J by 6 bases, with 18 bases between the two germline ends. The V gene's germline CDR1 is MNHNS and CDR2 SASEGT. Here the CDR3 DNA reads TGTGCCAGCAGCCCCTCTGGACTGGCGGCCAATGAGCAGTTCTTC. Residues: CASSPSGLAANEQFF.

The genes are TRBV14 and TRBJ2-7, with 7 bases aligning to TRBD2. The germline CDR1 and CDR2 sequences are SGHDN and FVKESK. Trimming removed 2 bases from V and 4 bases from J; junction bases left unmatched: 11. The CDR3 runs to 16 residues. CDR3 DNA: TGTGCCAGCAGCCAAAAAGGACTGGGGAGGGAGTACGAGCAGTACTTC. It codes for CASSQKGLGREYEQYF.

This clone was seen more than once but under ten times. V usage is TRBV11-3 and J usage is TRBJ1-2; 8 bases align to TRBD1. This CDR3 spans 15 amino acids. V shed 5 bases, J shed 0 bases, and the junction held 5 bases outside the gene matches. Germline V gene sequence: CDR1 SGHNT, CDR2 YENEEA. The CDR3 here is CASSQRRGPNYGYTF. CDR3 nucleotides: TGTGCCAGCAGCCAACGCAGGGGGCCTAACTATGGCTACACCTTC.

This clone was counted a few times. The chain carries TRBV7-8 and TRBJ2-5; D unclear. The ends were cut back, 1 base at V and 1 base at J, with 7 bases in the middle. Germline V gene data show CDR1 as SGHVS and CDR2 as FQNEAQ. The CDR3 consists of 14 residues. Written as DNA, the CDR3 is TGTGCCAGCAGCTTAGGAACTTCCCAAGAGACCCAGTACTTC. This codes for CASSLGTSQETQYF.

CDR3 nucleotides: TGTGCCAGCTCACCAGGCCCAGCGGGGGGGCCCTACGAGCAGTACTTC. Its protein is CASSPGPAGGPYEQYF. This chain links TRBV18 with TRBJ2-7; 10 bases are shared with TRBD2. Germline assignment: CDR1 KGHSH and CDR2 LQKENI. The ends lost 2 bases at V and 2 bases at J; junction bases unmatched: 6. The CDR3 runs to 16 residues.

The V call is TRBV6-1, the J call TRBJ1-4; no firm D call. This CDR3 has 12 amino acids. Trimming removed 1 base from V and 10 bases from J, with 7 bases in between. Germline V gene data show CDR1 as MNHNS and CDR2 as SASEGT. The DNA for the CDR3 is TGTGCCAGCAGTGAAGGGTCGCGAAAACTGTTTTTT. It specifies CASSEGSRKLFF.

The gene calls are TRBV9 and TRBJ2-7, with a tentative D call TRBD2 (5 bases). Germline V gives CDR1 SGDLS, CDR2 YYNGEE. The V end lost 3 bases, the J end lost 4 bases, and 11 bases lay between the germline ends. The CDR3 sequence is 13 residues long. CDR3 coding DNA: TGTGCCAGCAGCGGGGCGGAGGCTTACGAGCAGTACTTC. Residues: CASSGAEAYEQYF.

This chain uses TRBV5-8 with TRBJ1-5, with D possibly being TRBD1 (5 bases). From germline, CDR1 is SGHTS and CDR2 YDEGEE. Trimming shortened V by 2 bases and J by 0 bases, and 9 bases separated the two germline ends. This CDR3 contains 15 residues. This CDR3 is CASSFGGNSNQPQHF. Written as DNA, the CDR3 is TGTGCCAGCAGCTTTGGGGGGAATAGCAATCAGCCCCAGCATTTT.

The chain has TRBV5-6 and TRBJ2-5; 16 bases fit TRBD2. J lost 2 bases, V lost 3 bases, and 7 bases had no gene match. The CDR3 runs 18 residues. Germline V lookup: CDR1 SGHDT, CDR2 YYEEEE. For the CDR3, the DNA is TGTGCCAGCAGCTGGGGACTAGCGGGGGGGCCGGGACAAGAGACCCAGTACTTC. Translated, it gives CASSWGLAGGPGQETQYF. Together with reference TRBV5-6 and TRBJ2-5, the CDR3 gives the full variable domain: DAGVTQSPTHLIKTRGQQVTLRCSPKSGHDTVSWYQQALGQGPQFIFQYYEEEERQRGNFPDRFSGHQFPNYSSELNVNALLLGDSALYLCASSWGLAGGPGQETQYFGPGTRLLVL.